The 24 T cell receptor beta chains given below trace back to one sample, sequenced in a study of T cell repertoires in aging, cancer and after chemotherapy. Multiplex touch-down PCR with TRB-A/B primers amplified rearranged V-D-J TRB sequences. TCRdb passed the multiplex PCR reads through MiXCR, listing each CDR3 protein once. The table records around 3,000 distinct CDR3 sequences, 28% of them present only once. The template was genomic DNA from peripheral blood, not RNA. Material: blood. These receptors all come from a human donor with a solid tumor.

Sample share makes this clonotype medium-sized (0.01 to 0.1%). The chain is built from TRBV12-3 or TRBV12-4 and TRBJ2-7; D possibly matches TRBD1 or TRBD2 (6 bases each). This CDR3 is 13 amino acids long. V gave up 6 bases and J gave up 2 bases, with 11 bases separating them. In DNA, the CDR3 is TGTGCCAGCAGGCGGGACACTGCCTACGAGCAGTACTTC. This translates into CASRRDTAYEQYF.

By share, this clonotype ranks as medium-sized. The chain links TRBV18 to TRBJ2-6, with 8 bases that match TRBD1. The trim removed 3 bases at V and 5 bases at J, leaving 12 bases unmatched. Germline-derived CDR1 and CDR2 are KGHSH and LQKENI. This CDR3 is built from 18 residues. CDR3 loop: CASSPNDVQGARANVLTF. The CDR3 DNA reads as TGTGCCAGCTCACCTAATGACGTTCAGGGGGCGAGGGCCAACGTCCTGACTTTC. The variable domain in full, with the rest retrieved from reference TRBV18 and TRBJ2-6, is NAGVMQNPRHLVRRRGQEARLRCSPMKGHSHVYWYRQLPEEGLKFMVYLQKENIIDESGMPKERFSAEFPKEGPSILRIQQVVRGDSAAYFCASSPNDVQGARANVLTFGAGSRLTVL.

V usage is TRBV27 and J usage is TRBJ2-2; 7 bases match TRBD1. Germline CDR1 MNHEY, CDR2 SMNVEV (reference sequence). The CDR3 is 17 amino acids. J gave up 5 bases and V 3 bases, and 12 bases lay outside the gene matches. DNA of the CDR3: TGTGCCAGCAGTTTCCCGGTGGGCAGGGGGAAAACCGGGGAGCTGTTTTTT. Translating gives CASSFPVGRGKTGELFF.

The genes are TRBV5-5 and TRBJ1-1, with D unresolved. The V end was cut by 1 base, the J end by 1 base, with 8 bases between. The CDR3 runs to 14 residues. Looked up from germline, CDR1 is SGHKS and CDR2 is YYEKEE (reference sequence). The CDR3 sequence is CASSLSGGNTEAFF. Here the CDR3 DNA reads TGTGCCAGCAGCTTGTCAGGAGGGAACACTGAAGCTTTCTTT.

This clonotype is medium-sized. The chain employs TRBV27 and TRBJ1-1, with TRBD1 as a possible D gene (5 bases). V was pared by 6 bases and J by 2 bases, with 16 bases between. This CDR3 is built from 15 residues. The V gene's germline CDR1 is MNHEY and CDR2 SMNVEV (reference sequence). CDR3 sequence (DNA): TGTGCCAGCAGGAAAACGGCAGGGCTAAACACTGAAGCTTTCTTT. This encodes CASRKTAGLNTEAFF.

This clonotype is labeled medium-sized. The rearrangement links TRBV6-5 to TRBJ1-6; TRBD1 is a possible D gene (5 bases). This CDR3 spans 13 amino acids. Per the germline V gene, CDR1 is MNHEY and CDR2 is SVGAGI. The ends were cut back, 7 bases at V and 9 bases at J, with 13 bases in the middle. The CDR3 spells CASMGRSSSPLHF. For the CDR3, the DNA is TGTGCCAGCATGGGACGCTCATCTTCACCCCTCCACTTT.

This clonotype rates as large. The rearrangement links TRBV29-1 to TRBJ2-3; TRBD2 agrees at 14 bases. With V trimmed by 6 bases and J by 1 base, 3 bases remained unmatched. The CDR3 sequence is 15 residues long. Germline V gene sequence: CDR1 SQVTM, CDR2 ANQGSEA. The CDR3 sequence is CSVTGLAGGTDTQYF. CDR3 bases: TGCAGCGTAACGGGACTAGCGGGGGGCACAGATACGCAGTATTTT.

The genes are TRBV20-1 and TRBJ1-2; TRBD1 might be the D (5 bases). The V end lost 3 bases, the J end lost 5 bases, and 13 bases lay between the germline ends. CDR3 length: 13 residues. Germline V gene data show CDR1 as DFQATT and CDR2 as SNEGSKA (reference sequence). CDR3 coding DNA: TGCAGTGCTAGTCGAGGGGCAAGATATGGCTACACCTTC. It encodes CSASRGARYGYTF.

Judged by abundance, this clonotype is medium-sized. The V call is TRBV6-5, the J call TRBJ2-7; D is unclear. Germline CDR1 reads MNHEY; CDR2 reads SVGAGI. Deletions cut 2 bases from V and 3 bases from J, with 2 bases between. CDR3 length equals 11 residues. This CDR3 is CASSYLYEQYF. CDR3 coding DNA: TGTGCCAGCAGTTACCTCTACGAGCAGTACTTC.

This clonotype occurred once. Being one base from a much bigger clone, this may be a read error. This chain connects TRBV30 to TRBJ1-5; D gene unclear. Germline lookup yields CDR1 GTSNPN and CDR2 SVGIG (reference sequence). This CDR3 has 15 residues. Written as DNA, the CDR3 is TGTGCCTGGAGCCCATTACAAAGTAGCAATCAGCACCAGCATTTT. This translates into CAWSPLQSSNQHQHF.

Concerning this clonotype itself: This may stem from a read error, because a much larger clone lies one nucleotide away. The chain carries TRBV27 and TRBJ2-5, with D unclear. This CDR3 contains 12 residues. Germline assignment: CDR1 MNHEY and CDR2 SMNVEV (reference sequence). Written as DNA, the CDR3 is TGTACCAGCCGGACCGCTCAAGAGACCCAGTACTTC. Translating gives CTSRTAQETQYF.

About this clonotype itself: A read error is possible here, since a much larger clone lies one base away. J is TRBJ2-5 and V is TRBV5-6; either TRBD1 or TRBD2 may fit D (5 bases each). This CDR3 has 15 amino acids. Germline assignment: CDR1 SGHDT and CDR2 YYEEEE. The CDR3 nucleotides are TGTACCAGCAGCAATGATGGGACCACCCAAGAGACCCAGTACTTC. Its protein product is CTSSNDGTTQETQYF.

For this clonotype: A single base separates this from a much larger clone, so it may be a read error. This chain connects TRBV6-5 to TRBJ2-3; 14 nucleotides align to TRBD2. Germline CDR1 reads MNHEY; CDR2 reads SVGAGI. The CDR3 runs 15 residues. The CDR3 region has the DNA TGTGCCAGCAGTTGGACTAGCGGGGGGTCAGATACGGAGTATTTT. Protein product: CASSWTSGGSDTEYF.

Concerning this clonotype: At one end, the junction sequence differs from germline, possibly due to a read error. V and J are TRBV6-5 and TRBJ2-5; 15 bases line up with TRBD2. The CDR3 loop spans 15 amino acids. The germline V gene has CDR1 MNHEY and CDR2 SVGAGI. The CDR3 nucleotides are TGTGCCAGCAGTGCAGCTGGACTAGCGGGAGGGCCCGGCGACTTC. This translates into CASSAAGLAGGPGDF.

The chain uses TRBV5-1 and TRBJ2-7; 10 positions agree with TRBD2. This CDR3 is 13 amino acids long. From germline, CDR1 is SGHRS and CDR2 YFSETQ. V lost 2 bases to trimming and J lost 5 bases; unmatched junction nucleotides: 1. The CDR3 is CASSLAGGDEQYF. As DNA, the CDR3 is TGCGCCAGCAGCTTAGCGGGAGGGGACGAGCAGTACTTC.

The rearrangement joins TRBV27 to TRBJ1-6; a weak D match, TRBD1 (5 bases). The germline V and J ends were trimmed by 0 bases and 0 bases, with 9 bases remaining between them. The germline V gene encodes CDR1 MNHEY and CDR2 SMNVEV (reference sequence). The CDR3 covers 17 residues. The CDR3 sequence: CASSLSGALSYNSPLHF. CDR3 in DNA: TGTGCCAGCAGTTTATCCGGGGCCCTCTCCTATAATTCACCCCTCCACTTT.

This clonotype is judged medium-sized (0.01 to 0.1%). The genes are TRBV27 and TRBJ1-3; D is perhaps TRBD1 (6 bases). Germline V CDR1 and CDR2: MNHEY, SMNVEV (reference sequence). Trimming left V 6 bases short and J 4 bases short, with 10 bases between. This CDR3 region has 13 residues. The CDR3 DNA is TGTGCCAGCAGGCCAGGGGTGGGAAACACCATATATTTT. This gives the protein CASRPGVGNTIYF.

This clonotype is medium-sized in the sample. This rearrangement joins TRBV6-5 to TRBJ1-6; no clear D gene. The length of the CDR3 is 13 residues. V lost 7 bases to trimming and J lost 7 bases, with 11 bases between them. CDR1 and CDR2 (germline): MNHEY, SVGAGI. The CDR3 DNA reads TGTGCCAGCACCCAGGAGGTCAATTCACCCCTCCACTTT. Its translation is CASTQEVNSPLHF.

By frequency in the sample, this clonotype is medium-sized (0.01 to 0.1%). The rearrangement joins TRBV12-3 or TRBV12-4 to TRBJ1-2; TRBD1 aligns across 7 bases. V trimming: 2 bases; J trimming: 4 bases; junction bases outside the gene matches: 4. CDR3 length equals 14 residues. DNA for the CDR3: TGTGCCAGCAGTTTAAAAAGGGGGCTCTATGGCTACACCTTC. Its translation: CASSLKRGLYGYTF.

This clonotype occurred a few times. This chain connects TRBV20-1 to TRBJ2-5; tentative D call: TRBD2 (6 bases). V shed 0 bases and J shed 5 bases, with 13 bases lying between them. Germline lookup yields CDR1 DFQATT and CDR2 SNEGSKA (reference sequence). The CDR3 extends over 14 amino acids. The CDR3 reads CSARDMGTVETQYF. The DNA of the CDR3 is TGCAGTGCTAGAGATATGGGGACTGTGGAGACCCAGTACTTC.

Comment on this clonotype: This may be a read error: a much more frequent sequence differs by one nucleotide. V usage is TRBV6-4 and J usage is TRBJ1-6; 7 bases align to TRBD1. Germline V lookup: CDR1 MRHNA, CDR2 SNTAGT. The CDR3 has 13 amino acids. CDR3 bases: TGTGCCAGCAGTACGGACAGGCGGTCACACCTCCACTTT. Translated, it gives CASSTDRRSHLHF.

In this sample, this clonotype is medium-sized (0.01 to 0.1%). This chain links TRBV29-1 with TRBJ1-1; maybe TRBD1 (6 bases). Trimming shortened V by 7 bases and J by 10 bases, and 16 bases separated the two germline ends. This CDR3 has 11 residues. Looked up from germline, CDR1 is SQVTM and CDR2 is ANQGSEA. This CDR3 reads CSGGHRLGAFF. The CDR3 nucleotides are TGCAGCGGGGGACACCGCCTTGGAGCTTTCTTT.

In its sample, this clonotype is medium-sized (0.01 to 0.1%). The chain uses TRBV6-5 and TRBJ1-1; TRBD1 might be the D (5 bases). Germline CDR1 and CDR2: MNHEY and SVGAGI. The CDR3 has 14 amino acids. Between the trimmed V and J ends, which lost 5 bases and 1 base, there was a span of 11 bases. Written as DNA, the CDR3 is TGTGCCAGCAGTGTGATGACAGCGAACACTGAAGCTTTCTTT. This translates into CASSVMTANTEAFF.

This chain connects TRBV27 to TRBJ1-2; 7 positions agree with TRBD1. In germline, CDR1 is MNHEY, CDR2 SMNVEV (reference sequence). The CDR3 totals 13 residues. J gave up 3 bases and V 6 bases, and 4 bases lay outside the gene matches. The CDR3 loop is CASSLGTDYGYTF. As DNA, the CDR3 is TGTGCCAGCAGCCTGGGGACAGACTATGGCTACACCTTC.